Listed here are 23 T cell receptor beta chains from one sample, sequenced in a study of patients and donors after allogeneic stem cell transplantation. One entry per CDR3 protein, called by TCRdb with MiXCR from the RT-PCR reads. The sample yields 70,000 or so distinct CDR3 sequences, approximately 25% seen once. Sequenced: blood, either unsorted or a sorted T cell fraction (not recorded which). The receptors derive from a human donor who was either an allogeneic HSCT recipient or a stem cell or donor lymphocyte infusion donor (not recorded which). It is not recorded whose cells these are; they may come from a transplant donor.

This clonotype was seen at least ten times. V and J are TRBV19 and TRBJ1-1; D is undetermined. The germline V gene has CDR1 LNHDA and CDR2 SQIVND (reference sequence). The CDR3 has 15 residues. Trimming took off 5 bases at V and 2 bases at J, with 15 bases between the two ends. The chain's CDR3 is CASSPFFLDNTEAFF. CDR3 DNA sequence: TGTGCCAGTAGTCCATTTTTCCTGGATAACACTGAAGCTTTCTTT.

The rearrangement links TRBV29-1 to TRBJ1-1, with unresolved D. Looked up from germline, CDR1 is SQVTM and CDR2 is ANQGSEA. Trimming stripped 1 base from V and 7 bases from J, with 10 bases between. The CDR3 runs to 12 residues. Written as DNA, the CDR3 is TGCAGCGTTGAAGTTCGATTCAGTGAAGCTTTCTTT. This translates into CSVEVRFSEAFF.

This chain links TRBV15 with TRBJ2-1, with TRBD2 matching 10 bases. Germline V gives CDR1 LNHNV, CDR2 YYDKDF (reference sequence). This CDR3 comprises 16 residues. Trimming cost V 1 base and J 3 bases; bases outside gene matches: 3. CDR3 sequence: CATSRVAGGIYNEQFF. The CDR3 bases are TGTGCCACCAGCAGAGTAGCGGGGGGTATCTACAATGAGCAGTTCTTC.

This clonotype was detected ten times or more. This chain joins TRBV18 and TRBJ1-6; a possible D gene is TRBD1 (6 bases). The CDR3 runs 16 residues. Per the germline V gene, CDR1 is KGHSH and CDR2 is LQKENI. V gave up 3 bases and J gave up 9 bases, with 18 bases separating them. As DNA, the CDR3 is TGTGCCAGCTCACCTTCGGAACAGGGCCTGCGTTCACCCCTCCACTTT. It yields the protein CASSPSEQGLRSPLHF.

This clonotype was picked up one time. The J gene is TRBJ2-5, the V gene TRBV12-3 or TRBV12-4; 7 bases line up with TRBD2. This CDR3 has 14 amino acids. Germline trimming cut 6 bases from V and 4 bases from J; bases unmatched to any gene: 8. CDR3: CASSRGGAGETQYF. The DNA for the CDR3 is TGTGCCAGCAGCCGGGGAGGGGCGGGAGAGACCCAGTACTTC.

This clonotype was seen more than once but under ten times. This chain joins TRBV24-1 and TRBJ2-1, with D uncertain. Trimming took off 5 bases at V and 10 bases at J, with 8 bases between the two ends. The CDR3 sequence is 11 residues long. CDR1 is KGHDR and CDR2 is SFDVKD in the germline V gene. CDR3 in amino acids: CATSGLREQFF. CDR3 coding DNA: TGTGCCACCAGTGGATTGAGAGAGCAGTTCTTC.

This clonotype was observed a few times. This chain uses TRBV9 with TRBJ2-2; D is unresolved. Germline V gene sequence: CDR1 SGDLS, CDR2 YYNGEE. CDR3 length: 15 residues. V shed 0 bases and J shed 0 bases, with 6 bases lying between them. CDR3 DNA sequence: TGTGCCAGCAGCGTAGGTCACGCGAACACCGGGGAGCTGTTTTTT. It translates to CASSVGHANTGELFF.

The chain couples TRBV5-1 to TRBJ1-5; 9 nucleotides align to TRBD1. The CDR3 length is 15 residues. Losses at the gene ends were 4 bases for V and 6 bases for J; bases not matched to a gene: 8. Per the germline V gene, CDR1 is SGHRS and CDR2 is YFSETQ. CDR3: CASSPGTGSFQPQHF. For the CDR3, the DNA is TGCGCCAGCAGCCCCGGGACAGGGAGTTTTCAGCCCCAGCATTTT.

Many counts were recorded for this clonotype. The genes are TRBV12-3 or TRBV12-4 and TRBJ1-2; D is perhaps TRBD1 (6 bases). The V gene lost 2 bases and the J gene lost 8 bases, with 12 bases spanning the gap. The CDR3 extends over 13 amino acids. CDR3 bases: TGTGCCAGCAGTTTATCAGGGGTCGGAGGCTACACCTTC. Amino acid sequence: CASSLSGVGGYTF.

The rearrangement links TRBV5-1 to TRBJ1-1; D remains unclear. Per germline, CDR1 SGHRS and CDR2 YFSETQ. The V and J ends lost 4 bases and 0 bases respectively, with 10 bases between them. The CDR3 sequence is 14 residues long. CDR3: CASSGGWMNTEAFF. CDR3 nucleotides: TGCGCCAGCAGCGGCGGATGGATGAACACTGAAGCTTTCTTT.

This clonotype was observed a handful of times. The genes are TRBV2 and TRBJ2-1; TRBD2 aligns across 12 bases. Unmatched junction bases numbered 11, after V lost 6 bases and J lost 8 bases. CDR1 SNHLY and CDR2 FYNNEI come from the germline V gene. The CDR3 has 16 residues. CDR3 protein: CASRDDLAGGIHEQFF. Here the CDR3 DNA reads TGTGCCAGCAGGGACGATCTAGCGGGAGGGATCCATGAGCAGTTCTTC.

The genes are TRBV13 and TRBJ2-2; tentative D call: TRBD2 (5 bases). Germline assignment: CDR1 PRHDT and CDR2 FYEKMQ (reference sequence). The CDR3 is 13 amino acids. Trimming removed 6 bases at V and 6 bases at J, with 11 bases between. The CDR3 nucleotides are TGTGCCAGCAGACCTGACGGGGCCGGGGAGCTGTTTTTT. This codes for CASRPDGAGELFF. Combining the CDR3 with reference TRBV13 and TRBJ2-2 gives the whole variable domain AAGVIQSPRHLIKEKRETATLKCYPIPRHDTVYWYQQGPGQDPQFLISFYEKMQSDKGSIPDRFSAQQFSDYHSELNMSSLELGDSALYFCASRPDGAGELFFGEGSRLTVL.

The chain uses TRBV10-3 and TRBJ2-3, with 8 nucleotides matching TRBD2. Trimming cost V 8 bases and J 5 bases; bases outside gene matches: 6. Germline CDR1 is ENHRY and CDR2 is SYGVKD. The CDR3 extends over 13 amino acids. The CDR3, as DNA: TGTGCCATCCTGAGCGGGAGTGGAGATACGCAGTATTTT. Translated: CAILSGSGDTQYF.

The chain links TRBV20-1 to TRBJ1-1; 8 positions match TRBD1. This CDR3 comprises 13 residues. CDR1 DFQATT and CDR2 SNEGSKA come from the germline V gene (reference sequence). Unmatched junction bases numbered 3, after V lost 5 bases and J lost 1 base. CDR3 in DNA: TGCAGTGCTGATGACAGGGGGAACACTGAAGCTTTCTTT. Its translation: CSADDRGNTEAFF.

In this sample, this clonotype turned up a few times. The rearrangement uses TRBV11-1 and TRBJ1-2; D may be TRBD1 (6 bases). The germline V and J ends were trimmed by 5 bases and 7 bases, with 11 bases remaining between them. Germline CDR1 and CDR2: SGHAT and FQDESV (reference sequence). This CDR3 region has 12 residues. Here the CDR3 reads CASSPGQFGYTF. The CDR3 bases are TGTGCCAGCAGCCCTGGACAGTTTGGCTACACCTTC.

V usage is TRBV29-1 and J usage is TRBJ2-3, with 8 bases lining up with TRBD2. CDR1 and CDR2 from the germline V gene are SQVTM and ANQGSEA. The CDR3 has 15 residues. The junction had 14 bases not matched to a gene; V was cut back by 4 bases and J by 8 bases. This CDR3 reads CSVGNPAGDEGTQYF. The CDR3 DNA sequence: TGCAGCGTTGGTAATCCAGCGGGAGACGAGGGTACGCAGTATTTT.

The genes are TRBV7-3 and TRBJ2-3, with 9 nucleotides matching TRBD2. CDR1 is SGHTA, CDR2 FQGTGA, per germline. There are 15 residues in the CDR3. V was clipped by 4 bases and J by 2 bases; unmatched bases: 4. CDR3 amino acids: CASSSRTSDTDTQYF. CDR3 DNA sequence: TGTGCCAGCAGCTCCCGGACTAGCGACACAGATACGCAGTATTTT.

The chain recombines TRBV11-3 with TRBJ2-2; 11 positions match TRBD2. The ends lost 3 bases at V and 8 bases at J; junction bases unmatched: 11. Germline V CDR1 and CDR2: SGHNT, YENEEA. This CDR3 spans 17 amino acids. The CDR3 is CASSLGLAVPATGELFF. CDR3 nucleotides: TGTGCCAGCAGCTTGGGACTAGCGGTCCCCGCGACTGGGGAGCTGTTTTTT.

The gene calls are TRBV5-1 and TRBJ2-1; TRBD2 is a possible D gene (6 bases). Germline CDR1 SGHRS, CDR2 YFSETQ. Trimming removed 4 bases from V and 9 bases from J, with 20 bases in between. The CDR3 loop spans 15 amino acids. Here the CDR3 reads CASSPKDGGEGEQFF. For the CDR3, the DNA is TGCGCCAGCAGCCCTAAGGACGGGGGAGAGGGTGAGCAGTTCTTC.

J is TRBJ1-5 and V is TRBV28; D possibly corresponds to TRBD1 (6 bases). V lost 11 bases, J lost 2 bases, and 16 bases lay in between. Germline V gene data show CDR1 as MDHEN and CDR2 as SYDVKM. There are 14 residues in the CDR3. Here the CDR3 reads CALSWGAGNQPQHF. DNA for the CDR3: TGTGCCTTAAGCTGGGGGGCTGGCAATCAGCCCCAGCATTTT.

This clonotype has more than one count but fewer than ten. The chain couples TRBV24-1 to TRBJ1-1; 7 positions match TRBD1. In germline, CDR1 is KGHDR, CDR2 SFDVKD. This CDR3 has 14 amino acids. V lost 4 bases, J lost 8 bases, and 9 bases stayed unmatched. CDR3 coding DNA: TGTGCCACCAGTGAAGGGGGACAGAGGGAAGAAGCTTTCTTT. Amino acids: CATSEGGQREEAFF.

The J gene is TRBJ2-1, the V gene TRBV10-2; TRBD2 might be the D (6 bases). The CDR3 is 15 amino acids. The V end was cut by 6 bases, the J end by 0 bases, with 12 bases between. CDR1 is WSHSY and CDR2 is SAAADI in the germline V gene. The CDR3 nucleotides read TGCGCCAGCAGAGGGGAAGCGGGCTCCTACAATGAGCAGTTCTTC. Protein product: CASRGEAGSYNEQFF.

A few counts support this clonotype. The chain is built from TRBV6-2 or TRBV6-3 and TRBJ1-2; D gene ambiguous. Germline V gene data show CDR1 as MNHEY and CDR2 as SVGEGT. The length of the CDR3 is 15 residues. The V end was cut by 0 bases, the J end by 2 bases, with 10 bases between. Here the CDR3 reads CASSYSREVNYGYTF. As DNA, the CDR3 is TGTGCCAGCAGTTACTCCCGAGAAGTCAACTATGGCTACACCTTC.